Described below is a single TCR beta chain sequence and its context. Its target is unknown. V shed 5 bases and J shed 9 bases, with 11 bases lying between them. Germline CDR1 is LNHDA and CDR2 is SQIVND (reference sequence). The CDR3 runs 12 residues. The data stem from a study of cytomegalovirus exposure and HLA in healthy donors. General study results and limits: Across donors, most TCRs were seen rarely, yet some public ones were widespread.

Use of 60 Vbeta and 13 Jbeta primers characterized the PCR. The data were produced by immunoSEQ multiplex PCR, yet TCRdb's version contains in-frame clones alone and is incomplete. In all, the sample yields over 55,000 clones. The TCR was taken from a male donor in good health and CMV-seronegative. Sample: PBMCs. V gene TRBV19 combines with J gene TRBJ1-5; D gene unclear. The CDR3 region has the DNA TGTGCCAGTAGTTCCCCCCTAGGGCCCCAGCATTTT. It translates to CASSSPLGPQHF.